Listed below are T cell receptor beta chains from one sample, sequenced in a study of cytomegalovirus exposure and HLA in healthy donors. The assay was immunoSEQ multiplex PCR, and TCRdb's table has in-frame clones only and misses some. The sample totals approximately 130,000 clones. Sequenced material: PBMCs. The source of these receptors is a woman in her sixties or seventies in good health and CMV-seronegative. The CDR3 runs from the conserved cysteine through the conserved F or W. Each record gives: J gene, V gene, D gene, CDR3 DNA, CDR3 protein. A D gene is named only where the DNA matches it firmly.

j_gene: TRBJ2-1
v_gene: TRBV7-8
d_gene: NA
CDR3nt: TGTGCCAGCACCCCGAGGGTTGTCGGGGAGCAGTTCTTC
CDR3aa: CASTPRVVGEQFF

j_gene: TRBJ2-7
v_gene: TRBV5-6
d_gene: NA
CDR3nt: TGTGCCAGCAGCACAGCAGGGGCCTCCACCTACGAGCAGTACTTC
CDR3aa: CASSTAGASTYEQYF

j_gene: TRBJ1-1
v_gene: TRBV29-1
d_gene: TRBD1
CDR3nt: TGCATGACTGACAGGGTGAACACTGAAGCTTTCTTT
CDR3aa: CMTDRVNTEAFF

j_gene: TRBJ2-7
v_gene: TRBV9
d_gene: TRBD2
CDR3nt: TGTGCCAGCAGCGTAGGGACTAGCGACTCCTACGAGCAGTACTTC
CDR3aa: CASSVGTSDSYEQYF

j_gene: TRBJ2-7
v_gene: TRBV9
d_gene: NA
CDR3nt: TGTGCCAGCAGCGTAGGTGGGAGCTCCTACGAGCAGTACTTC
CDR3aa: CASSVGGSSYEQYF

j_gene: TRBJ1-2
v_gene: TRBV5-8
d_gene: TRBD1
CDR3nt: TGTGCCAGCAGCCTAGGACAGGGGTTGATTGGCTACACCTTC
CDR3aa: CASSLGQGLIGYTF

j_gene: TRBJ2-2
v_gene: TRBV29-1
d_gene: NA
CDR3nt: TGCAGCGTTGATGCGAGGGACACCGGGGAGCTGTTTTTT
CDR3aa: CSVDARDTGELFF

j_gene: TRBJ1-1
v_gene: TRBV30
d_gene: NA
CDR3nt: TGTGCCTGGATGCGGGGCTGCGAGGACACTGAAGCTTTCTTT
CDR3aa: CAWMRGCEDTEAFF

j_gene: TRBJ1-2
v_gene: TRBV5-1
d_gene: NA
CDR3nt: TGCGCCAGCAGCTTGTCCCCAGGCAGACCCTATGGCTACACCTTC
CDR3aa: CASSLSPGRPYGYTF

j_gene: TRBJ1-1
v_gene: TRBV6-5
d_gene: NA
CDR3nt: TGTGCCAGCAGTTCGTTAAGTCGGGAAGCTTTCTTT
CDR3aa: CASSSLSREAFF

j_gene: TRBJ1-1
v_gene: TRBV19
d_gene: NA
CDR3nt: TGTGCCAGCCTATTACAGGGGAACACTGAAGCTTTCTTT
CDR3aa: CASLLQGNTEAFF

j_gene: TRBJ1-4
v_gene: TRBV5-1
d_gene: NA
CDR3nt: TGCGCCAGCAGCTTGGCCGGGGGACTTGGTGAAAAACTGTTTTTT
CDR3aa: CASSLAGGLGEKLFF

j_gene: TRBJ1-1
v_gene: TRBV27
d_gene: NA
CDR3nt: TGTGCCAGCAGTTTAGCAGGAAACACTGAAGCTTTCTTT
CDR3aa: CASSLAGNTEAFF

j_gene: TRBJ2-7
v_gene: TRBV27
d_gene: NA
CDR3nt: TGTGCCAGCAGTTTATCGACCGGGAGTGTAACCTACGAGCAGTACTTC
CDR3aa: CASSLSTGSVTYEQYF